This entry is about one T cell receptor (beta chain). Per the germline V gene, CDR1 is SNHLY and CDR2 is FYNNEI. The CDR3 length is 15 residues. Deletions cut 3 bases from V and 3 bases from J, with 11 bases between. Repertoires were generated with immunoSEQ multiplex PCR, while TCRdb's copy carries only in-frame clones and drops some. The sample carries around 100,000 clones, about 85% recorded once. This record comes from a study of T cell responses to AZD1222 COVID-19 vaccine. The origin of this receptor is an adult who received the AZD1222 COVID-19 vaccine. The chain uses TRBV2 and TRBJ2-2, with a possible D match to TRBD2 (5 bases). The sample was peripheral blood, taken 28 days after the second AZD1222 dose. The CDR3 sequence is CASSDTRRDTGELFF. In DNA, the CDR3 is TGTGCCAGCAGTGATACGCGGCGGGACACCGGGGAGCTGTTTTTT.